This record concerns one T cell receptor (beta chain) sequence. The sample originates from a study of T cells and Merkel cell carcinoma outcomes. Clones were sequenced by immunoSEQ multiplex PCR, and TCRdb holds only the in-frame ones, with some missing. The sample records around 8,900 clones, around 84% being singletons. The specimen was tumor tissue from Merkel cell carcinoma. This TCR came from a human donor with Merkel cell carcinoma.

CDR3 sequence: CASSTGQSHEQFF. CDR3 sequence (DNA): TGCGCCAGCAGCACGGGGCAGTCCCATGAGCAGTTCTTC. This chain joins TRBV5-1 and TRBJ2-1; D possibly matches TRBD1 or TRBD2 (5 bases each). CDR1 and CDR2 from the germline V gene are SGHRS and YFSETQ. The CDR3 covers 13 residues. With 4 bases removed from V and 8 bases from J, the gap between germline ends came to 13 bases.